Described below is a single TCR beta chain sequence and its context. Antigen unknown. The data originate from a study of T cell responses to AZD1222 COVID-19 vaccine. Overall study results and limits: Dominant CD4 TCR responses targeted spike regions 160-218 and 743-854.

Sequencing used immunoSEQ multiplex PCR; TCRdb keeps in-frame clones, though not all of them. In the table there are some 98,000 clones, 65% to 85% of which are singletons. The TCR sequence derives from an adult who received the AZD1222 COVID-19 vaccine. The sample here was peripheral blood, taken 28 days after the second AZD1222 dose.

CDR3 DNA sequence: TGTGCCAGCACCCGTGGTGAGGAAGCTTTCTTT. Translated, it gives CASTRGEEAFF. The chain has TRBV9 and TRBJ1-1, with D unresolved. Trimming took off 6 bases at V and 8 bases at J, with 11 bases between the two ends. This CDR3 contains 11 residues. Germline V CDR1 and CDR2: SGDLS, YYNGEE.